Presented here are 29 T cell receptor beta chains from one specimen sequenced in a study of Graves' ophthalmopathy and Graves' hyperthyroidism. RNA transcripts were the source from which TCR beta CDR3 regions were amplified. HTBI primers were employed in first-round RT-PCR, then a second-round multiplex PCR followed. Each CDR3 protein gets one entry after TCRdb re-called the multiplex PCR reads with MiXCR. The sample lists hundreds of thousands of distinct CDR3 sequences, around 20% seen once, with approximately 3% in the top ten. The specimen was peripheral blood. The receptor source for this set is a woman aged 18-35 years with stable Graves' hyperthyroidism.

This clonotype has only a few counts. V is TRBV30 and J is TRBJ1-2; D is unclear. Germline V gene lookup returns CDR1 GTSNPN and CDR2 SVGIG (reference sequence). V gave up 4 bases and J gave up 1 base, with 7 bases separating them. This CDR3 is built from 12 residues. This chain's CDR3 is CAWKGSNYGYTF. In DNA, the CDR3 is TGTGCCTGGAAAGGCAGTAACTATGGCTACACCTTC.

This clonotype occurred many times. The CDR3 nucleotides read TGTGCCAGCAGCTCCCGGCCGATGCAGAACATTCAGTACTTC. Translating gives CASSSRPMQNIQYF. The rearrangement uses TRBV7-2 and TRBJ2-4; no firm D call. V was pared by 4 bases and J by 7 bases, with 14 bases between. In germline, CDR1 is SGHTA, CDR2 FQGNSA. The CDR3 runs to 14 residues.

The V and J genes are TRBV2 and TRBJ1-2; tentatively, D is TRBD1 (5 bases). The V gene lost 5 bases and the J gene lost 1 base, with 17 bases spanning the gap. The length of the CDR3 is 16 residues. The germline CDR1 and CDR2 sequences are SNHLY and FYNNEI. In nucleotides, the CDR3 is TGTGCCAGCAGTTTATTACGGGACGGACATAACTATGGCTACACCTTC. Encoded protein: CASSLLRDGHNYGYTF.

There are many counts of this clonotype. The chain carries TRBV6-5 and TRBJ1-1; 9 bases are shared with TRBD1. V dropped 4 bases and J dropped 4; count of bases not matched to a gene: 7. Per germline, CDR1 MNHEY and CDR2 SVGAGI. CDR3 length: 15 residues. The CDR3 DNA follows: TGTGCCAGCAGTTCGCCGGGACAGGGCTTCACTGAAGCTTTCTTT. Encoded protein: CASSSPGQGFTEAFF.

Remarks on this clonotype: Relative to the germline gene, one junction end is altered; a read error may explain this. The rearrangement links TRBV2 to TRBJ1-5; 8 bases are shared with TRBD1. The germline V gene has CDR1 SNHLY and CDR2 FYNNEI. The CDR3 runs 15 residues. The CDR3 region has the DNA TGTGCCAGCAGCCGGACAGGGTATAGCAATCAGTCCCAGCGTTTT. It yields the protein CASSRTGYSNQSQRF. Full variable domain (rest looked up from reference TRBV2 and TRBJ1-5): EPEVTQTPSHQVTQMGQEVILRCVPISNHLYFYWYRQILGQKVEFLVSFYNNEISEKSEIFDDQFSVERPDGSNFTLKIRSTKLEDSAMYFCASSRTGYSNQSQRFGDGTRLSIL.

This clonotype occurred many times. The rearrangement links TRBV6-2 or TRBV6-3 to TRBJ2-7, with D unclear. Germline CDR1 MNHEY, CDR2 SVGEGT. Trimming cost V 5 bases and J 5 bases, with 16 bases left between them. CDR3 length: 14 residues. CDR3 bases: TGTGCCAGCAGTCCCTGGTCTAATCCAGACGAGCAGTACTTC. Its protein is CASSPWSNPDEQYF.

The chain has TRBV20-1 and TRBJ1-5; 8 bases fit TRBD1. Per the germline V gene, CDR1 is DFQATT and CDR2 is SNEGSKA (reference sequence). CDR3 length: 12 residues. V shed 6 bases and J 5 bases; nucleotides not matched to a gene: 3. The CDR3 region is CSAADRDQPQHF. CDR3 nucleotides: TGCAGTGCGGCGGACAGGGATCAGCCCCAGCATTTT.

This clonotype was counted between two and nine times. The junction departs from the called germline gene at one end, perhaps through a read error. The V call is TRBV28, the J call TRBJ2-4; tentatively, D is TRBD1 (6 bases). This CDR3 spans 13 amino acids. Germline V gene sequence: CDR1 MDHEN, CDR2 SYDVKM. CDR3 amino acids: CASSFWGRNIKYF. CDR3 nucleotide sequence: TGTGCCAGCAGTTTTTGGGGGCGAAACATTAAGTACTTC.

This clonotype occurred a few times. The J gene is TRBJ1-1, the V gene TRBV6-5; no clear D gene. The germline V gene encodes CDR1 MNHEY and CDR2 SVGAGI. This CDR3 is 15 amino acids long. V shed 0 bases and J shed 1 base, with 9 bases lying between them. DNA for the CDR3: TGTGCCAGCAGTTACTCGTTCGGGTGGAACACTGAAGCTTTCTTT. Translating gives CASSYSFGWNTEAFF.

This clonotype was observed at least ten times. The rearrangement joins TRBV7-9 to TRBJ2-4; perhaps D is TRBD1 or TRBD2 (6 bases each). Germline V gene sequence: CDR1 SEHNR, CDR2 FQNEAQ (reference sequence). V was clipped by 5 bases and J by 4 bases, with 15 bases between them. The CDR3 loop spans 15 amino acids. DNA for the CDR3: TGTGCCAGCAGCCCAACGGGGGCCGTGAAAAACATTCAGTACTTC. Translated: CASSPTGAVKNIQYF.

This clonotype was counted at least ten times. The rearrangement links TRBV6-1 to TRBJ2-7; 14 nucleotides line up with TRBD2. V dropped 6 bases and J dropped 4; count of bases not matched to a gene: 5. Germline V gives CDR1 MNHNS, CDR2 SASEGT. The CDR3 sequence is 15 residues long. In nucleotides, the CDR3 is TGTGCCAGCAGGGCCGGGACTAGCGGGAGTTACGAGCAGTACTTC. As protein: CASRAGTSGSYEQYF.

In this sample, this clonotype turned up many times. The J gene is TRBJ1-2, the V gene TRBV20-1, with D tentatively TRBD1 (6 bases). This CDR3 spans 13 amino acids. Germline V gene data show CDR1 as DFQATT and CDR2 as SNEGSKA (reference sequence). Trimming stripped 1 base from V and 7 bases from J, with 13 bases between. CDR3 nucleotides: TGCAGTGCTAGAGTTCAGGGGAGGTCTGGCTACACCTTC. Translating gives CSARVQGRSGYTF.

The genes are TRBV24-1 and TRBJ1-5; TRBD1 might be the D (5 bases). Per the germline V gene, CDR1 is KGHDR and CDR2 is SFDVKD. The CDR3 loop spans 14 amino acids. V lost 6 bases to trimming and J lost 6 bases, with 14 bases between them. The CDR3 DNA reads TGTGCCACCAGTAGTCAGGGTGAGGTTCAGCCCCAGCATTTT. Translated, it gives CATSSQGEVQPQHF.

This clonotype was seen at least ten times. The gene calls are TRBV25-1 and TRBJ1-5; 8 bases fit TRBD1. The CDR3 loop spans 15 amino acids. Per the germline V gene, CDR1 is MGHDK and CDR2 is SYGVNS. J was trimmed by 7 bases and V by 6 bases; bases with no gene match: 11. In DNA, the CDR3 is TGTGCCAGCAGCGCGACAGGGGAGGGAAGGCAGCCCCAGCATTTT. Translating it yields CASSATGEGRQPQHF. The variable domain in full, with the rest retrieved from reference TRBV25-1 and TRBJ1-5, is EADIYQTPRYLVIGTGKKITLECSQTMGHDKMYWYQQDPGMELHLIHYSYGVNSTEKGDLSSESTVSRIRTEHFPLTLESARPSHTSQYLCASSATGEGRQPQHFGDGTRLSIL.

This clonotype was picked up many times. The chain is built from TRBV30 and TRBJ2-7; D remains unclear. Per germline, CDR1 GTSNPN and CDR2 SVGIG (reference sequence). CDR3 length: 11 residues. Deletions cut 5 bases from V and 6 bases from J, with 11 bases between. CDR3 in amino acids: CAWSRDLEQYF. The CDR3 nucleotides read TGTGCCTGGTCCCGCGACCTCGAGCAGTACTTC.

This chain connects TRBV6-2 or TRBV6-3 to TRBJ2-1; the match to TRBD2 covers 10 bases. This CDR3 has 15 residues. Germline CDR1 MNHEY, CDR2 SVGEGT. Germline trimming cut 10 bases from V and 6 bases from J; bases unmatched to any gene: 12. The CDR3, as DNA: TGTGCCACCCGGAATTTAGCGGGGGGATTCAATGAGCAGTTCTTC. Translating it yields CATRNLAGGFNEQFF.

This clonotype was detected many times. The chain couples TRBV20-1 to TRBJ2-7, with D possibly called TRBD1 or TRBD2 (5 bases each). The CDR3 length is 15 residues. V was trimmed by 5 bases and J by 0 bases, leaving 17 bases between them. Germline assignment: CDR1 DFQATT and CDR2 SNEGSKA (reference sequence). CDR3 sequence reads: CSAAIWGEGSYEQYF. For the CDR3, the DNA is TGCAGTGCTGCCATCTGGGGCGAGGGCTCCTACGAGCAGTACTTC.

This clonotype was picked up many times. The rearrangement uses TRBV7-3 and TRBJ2-7; 12 bases map to TRBD2. The CDR3 covers 15 residues. Germline assignment: CDR1 SGHTA and CDR2 FQGTGA. V shed 5 bases, J shed 3 bases, and the junction held 5 bases outside the gene matches. This chain's CDR3 is CASSPGLAGRYEQYF. In nucleotides, the CDR3 is TGTGCCAGCAGCCCCGGACTAGCGGGGCGCTACGAGCAGTACTTC.

This clonotype showed up many times. The V and J genes are TRBV10-3 and TRBJ2-7, with D perhaps matching TRBD1 or TRBD2 (7 bases each). CDR1 is ENHRY, CDR2 SYGVKD, per germline. The CDR3 covers 15 residues. Trimming shortened V by 11 bases and J by 1 base, and 21 bases separated the two germline ends. Here the CDR3 DNA reads TGTGCCGCCAGGGGGGGGGGACTCCGTTCCTACGAGCAGTACTTC. Residues: CAARGGGLRSYEQYF.

The gene calls are TRBV27 and TRBJ2-7; 7 bases map to TRBD2. This CDR3 spans 16 amino acids. The germline CDR1 and CDR2 sequences are MNHEY and SMNVEV (reference sequence). V dropped 7 bases and J dropped 0; count of bases not matched to a gene: 12. The CDR3 DNA is TGTGCCAGCATGGAGTCTTTAGCGGGTCGCTCCTACGAGCAGTACTTC. This sequence encodes CASMESLAGRSYEQYF.

This clonotype was counted many times. The genes are TRBV5-1 and TRBJ2-5; perhaps TRBD1 as D (6 bases). Trimming removed 1 base at V and 2 bases at J, with 9 bases between. Germline V gene lookup returns CDR1 SGHRS and CDR2 YFSETQ. The CDR3 is 14 residues long. CDR3 region: CASSLLTGQETQYF. The CDR3 DNA sequence: TGCGCCAGCAGCTTGTTGACAGGACAAGAGACCCAGTACTTC.

In this sample, this clonotype turned up many times. The J gene is TRBJ2-7, the V gene TRBV13, with 9 bases lining up with TRBD2. Germline CDR1 PRHDT, CDR2 FYEKMQ (reference sequence). The CDR3 loop spans 14 amino acids. With 5 bases clipped from V and 3 bases from J, the junction kept 5 bases outside the gene matches. CDR3 coding DNA: TGTGCCAGCAGCCTAGCGGGAAAAGTCTACGAGCAGTACTTC. Its protein product is CASSLAGKVYEQYF.

V is TRBV27 and J is TRBJ2-7; D is unclear. CDR3 length equals 14 residues. The germline V gene has CDR1 MNHEY and CDR2 SMNVEV (reference sequence). Trimming pared 3 bases from V and 5 bases from J, leaving 14 bases between. The CDR3 sequence: CASSFNGLGNEQYF. The CDR3 bases are TGTGCCAGCAGTTTCAACGGTTTGGGGAACGAGCAGTACTTC.

This clonotype was seen repeatedly, ten times or more. The J gene is TRBJ1-2, the V gene TRBV2, with 8 bases identical to TRBD1. Germline loops: CDR1 SNHLY, CDR2 FYNNEI. With 6 bases clipped from V and 3 bases from J, the junction kept 6 bases outside the gene matches. The CDR3 runs to 14 residues. The CDR3 is CASSPGQVYYGYTF. CDR3 DNA: TGTGCCAGCAGCCCGGGACAGGTGTACTATGGCTACACCTTC.

In this sample, this clonotype turned up many times. This chain joins TRBV30 and TRBJ1-2, with D unclear. This CDR3 is 13 amino acids long. V lost 5 bases to trimming and J lost 0 bases, with 10 bases between them. Germline lookup yields CDR1 GTSNPN and CDR2 SVGIG (reference sequence). The CDR3 DNA follows: TGTGCCTGGGCGACGGGAGCTAACTATGGCTACACCTTC. As protein: CAWATGANYGYTF.

Turning to this clonotype: A much larger clone lies one base from this, so it may be a read error. The CDR3 DNA sequence: TGTGCCAGTAGTGTAGTGGGAACGAACACCGGGGAGCTGTGTTTT. Amino acids: CASSVVGTNTGELCF. This sequence joins TRBV19 and TRBJ2-2; weak D call: TRBD2 (5 bases). From germline, CDR1 is LNHDA and CDR2 SQIVND (reference sequence). There are 15 residues in the CDR3.

The J gene is TRBJ2-7, the V gene TRBV5-1; 8 nucleotides line up with TRBD1. CDR3 length: 14 amino acids. V gave up 0 bases and J gave up 7 bases; unmatched junction bases: 6. Germline values: CDR1 SGHRS, CDR2 YFSETQ. CDR3 sequence (DNA): TGCGCCAGCAGCTTGGGGACAGGGTCCGGGGAGCAGTACTTC. This codes for CASSLGTGSGEQYF.

This clonotype was seen many times. The chain carries TRBV6-1 and TRBJ2-5; 14 positions match TRBD2. Germline V gene lookup returns CDR1 MNHNS and CDR2 SASEGT. With 6 bases clipped from V and 7 bases from J, the junction kept 7 bases outside the gene matches. This CDR3 is 15 amino acids long. The CDR3: CASRPGTSGSGTQYF. DNA for the CDR3: TGTGCCAGCAGGCCCGGGACTAGCGGGAGTGGGACCCAGTACTTC.

This clonotype was picked up many times. This chain links TRBV29-1 with TRBJ1-1; no firm D call. Germline CDR1 is SQVTM and CDR2 is ANQGSEA. The CDR3 has 13 amino acids. V shed 4 bases and J shed 4 bases, with 13 bases lying between them. The CDR3 is CSVAPGPGTEAFF. CDR3 nucleotide sequence: TGCAGCGTTGCTCCCGGGCCGGGCACTGAAGCTTTCTTT.